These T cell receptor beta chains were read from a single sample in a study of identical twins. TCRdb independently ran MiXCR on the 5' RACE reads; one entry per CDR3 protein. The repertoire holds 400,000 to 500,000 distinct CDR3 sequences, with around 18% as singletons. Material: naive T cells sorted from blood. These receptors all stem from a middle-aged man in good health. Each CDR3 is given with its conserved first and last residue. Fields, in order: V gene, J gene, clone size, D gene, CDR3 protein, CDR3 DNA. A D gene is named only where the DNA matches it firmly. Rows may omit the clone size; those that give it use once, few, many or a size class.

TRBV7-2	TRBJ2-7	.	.	CASSNRVSREQYF	TGTGCCAGCTCGAACAGGGTTTCCCGCGAGCAGTACTTC
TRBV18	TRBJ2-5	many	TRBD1	CASSPDRAEGTQYF	TGTGCCAGCTCACCTGACAGGGCCGAAGGGACCCAGTACTTC
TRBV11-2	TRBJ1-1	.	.	CASSLVGVTEAFF	TGTGCCAGCAGCTTAGTCGGGGTCACTGAAGCTTTCTTT
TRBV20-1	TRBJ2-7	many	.	CSASLRASYEQYF	TGCAGTGCTAGTCTCCGGGCAAGCTACGAGCAGTACTTC
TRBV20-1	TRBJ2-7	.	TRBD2	CSARLSGRYSYEQYF	TGCAGTGCTAGGCTTAGCGGGCGCTACTCCTACGAGCAGTACTTC
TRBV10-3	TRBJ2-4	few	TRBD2	CAISEGQGMSSGSIQYF	TGTGCCATCAGTGAAGGACAGGGTATGTCTAGCGGGAGTATTCAGTACTTC
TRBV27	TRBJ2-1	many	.	CASSLDGGNYNEQFF	TGTGCCAGCAGTTTAGACGGAGGGAATTACAATGAGCAGTTCTTC
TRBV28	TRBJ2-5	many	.	CASSSGDETQYF	TGTGCCAGCAGTTCCGGTGACGAGACCCAGTACTTC
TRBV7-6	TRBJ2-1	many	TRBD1	CASSLEQGVNEQFF	TGTGCCAGCAGCTTAGAACAGGGGGTCAATGAGCAGTTCTTC
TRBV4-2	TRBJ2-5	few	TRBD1	CASSQSWAGTGETQYF	TGTGCCAGCAGCCAATCGTGGGCAGGGACAGGAGAGACCCAGTACTTC
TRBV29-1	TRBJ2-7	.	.	CSAQEGEQYF	TGCAGCGCACAGGAGGGGGAGCAGTACTTC
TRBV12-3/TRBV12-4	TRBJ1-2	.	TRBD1	CASSLGTGLLYGYTF	TGTGCCAGCAGCCTCGGGACAGGCCTCCTTTATGGCTACACCTTC
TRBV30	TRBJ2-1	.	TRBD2	CAWSRSGGALEQFF	TGTGCCTGGAGTCGCAGCGGGGGGGCCCTTGAGCAGTTCTTC
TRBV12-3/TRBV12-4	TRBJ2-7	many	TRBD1	CASSTGQGTYEQYF	TGTGCCAGCAGTACCGGACAGGGGACCTACGAGCAGTACTTC
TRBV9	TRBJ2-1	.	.	CASSVVRTHSYNEQFF	TGTGCCAGCAGCGTAGTTCGGACCCACTCCTACAATGAGCAGTTCTTC
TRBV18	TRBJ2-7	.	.	CASSPSSSSSYEQYF	TGTGCCAGCTCACCATCATCCAGTAGCTCCTACGAGCAGTACTTC
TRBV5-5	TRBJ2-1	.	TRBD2	CASSLGASGFNEQFF	TGTGCCAGCAGCTTGGGGGCTAGCGGCTTCAATGAGCAGTTCTTC
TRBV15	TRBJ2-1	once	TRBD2	CATSGGVSGGRNNEQFF	TGTGCCACCAGCGGAGGAGTAAGCGGGGGGCGGAACAATGAGCAGTTCTTC
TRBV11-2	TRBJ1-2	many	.	CASSPPGGGYTF	TGTGCCAGCAGCCCCCCCGGCGGGGGTTACACCTTC
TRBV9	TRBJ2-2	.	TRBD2	CASSVGGRTGELFF	TGTGCCAGCAGCGTGGGAGGGCGGACCGGGGAGCTGTTTTTT
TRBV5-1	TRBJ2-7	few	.	CASSLAVQGVGEQYF	TGCGCCAGCAGCTTGGCCGTACAGGGAGTGGGCGAGCAGTACTTC
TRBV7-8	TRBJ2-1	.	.	CASSLELGTRSYNEQFF	TGTGCCAGCAGCTTAGAATTGGGGACACGGTCCTACAATGAGCAGTTCTTC
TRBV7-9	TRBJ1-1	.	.	CASSLGGGGIEAFF	TGTGCCAGCAGCTTAGGGGGGGGCGGAATTGAAGCTTTCTTT
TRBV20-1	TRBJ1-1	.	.	CSARTGRTSSTEAFF	TGCAGTGCTAGGACGGGCAGGACTTCCTCGACTGAAGCTTTCTTT
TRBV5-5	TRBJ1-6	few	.	CASSLIPGTIQENSPLHF	TGTGCCAGCAGCTTAATTCCCGGGACAATCCAGGAGAATTCACCCCTCCACTTT
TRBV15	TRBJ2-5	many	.	CATSRDRAGAETQYF	TGTGCCACCAGCAGAGACCGGGCAGGAGCAGAGACCCAGTACTTC
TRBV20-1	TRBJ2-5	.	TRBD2	CSALIRAGNTQETQYF	TGCAGTGCTTTGATAAGAGCGGGAAATACTCAAGAGACCCAGTACTTC
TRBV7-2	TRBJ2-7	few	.	CASSLAPPGSGEQYF	TGTGCCAGCAGCTTAGCGCCCCCAGGGTCTGGTGAGCAGTACTTC
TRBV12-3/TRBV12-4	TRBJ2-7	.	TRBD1	CASSKGTGSSYEQYF	TGTGCCAGCAGCAAAGGGACAGGGAGCTCCTACGAGCAGTACTTC
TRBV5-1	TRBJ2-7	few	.	CASSLPGNRHEQYF	TGCGCCAGCAGCTTGCCTGGGAATCGCCACGAGCAGTACTTC
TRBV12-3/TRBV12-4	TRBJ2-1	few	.	CASSAGIEQFF	TGTGCCAGCAGCGCAGGGATTGAGCAGTTCTTC
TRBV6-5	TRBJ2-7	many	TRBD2	CASSLGAGRNYEQYF	TGTGCCAGCAGTTTGGGAGCGGGAAGGAATTACGAGCAGTACTTC
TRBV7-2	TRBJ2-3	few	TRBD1	CASSPGQVSDTQYF	TGTGCCAGCAGCCCAGGACAGGTTTCAGATACGCAGTATTTT
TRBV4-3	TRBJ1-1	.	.	CASRGGRNTEAFF	TGCGCCAGCAGGGGGGGGCGAAACACTGAAGCTTTCTTT
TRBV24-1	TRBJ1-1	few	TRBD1	CATSDHGQGLGEAFF	TGTGCCACCAGTGACCATGGACAGGGCTTAGGAGAAGCTTTCTTT
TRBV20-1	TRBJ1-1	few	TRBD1	CSASWRTGRHGAFF	TGCAGTGCTAGTTGGCGGACAGGACGACATGGAGCTTTCTTT
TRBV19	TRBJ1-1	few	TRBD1	CASSNQGGKNTEAFF	TGTGCCAGTAGTAATCAGGGGGGGAAGAACACTGAAGCTTTCTTT
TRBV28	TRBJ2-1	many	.	CASSLAPEYNEQFF	TGTGCCAGCAGTTTAGCTCCGGAGTACAATGAGCAGTTCTTC
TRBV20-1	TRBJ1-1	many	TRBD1	CSARTGLAEAFF	TGCAGTGCTCGGACAGGGCTGGCTGAAGCTTTCTTT
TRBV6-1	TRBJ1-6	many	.	CATLGGDNSPLHF	TGTGCCACCCTGGGAGGGGATAATTCACCCCTCCACTTT
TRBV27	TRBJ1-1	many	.	CASSPGQGVGNTEAFF	TGTGCCAGCAGCCCAGGGCAGGGTGTCGGGAACACTGAAGCTTTCTTT
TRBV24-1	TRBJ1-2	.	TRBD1	CATSGQAYYGYTF	TGTGCCACCTCCGGACAGGCCTACTATGGCTACACCTTC
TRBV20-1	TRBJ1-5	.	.	CSARGPLNRGYNQPQHF	TGCAGTGCTAGAGGCCCCCTTAATAGAGGATACAATCAGCCCCAGCATTTT
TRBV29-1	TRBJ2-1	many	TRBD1	CSVSTGESYNEQFF	TGCAGCGTTTCCACAGGGGAGTCCTACAATGAGCAGTTCTTC
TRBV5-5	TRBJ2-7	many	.	CASSLRLTGFPSYEQYF	TGTGCCAGCAGCTTGAGACTGACAGGTTTCCCCTCCTACGAGCAGTACTTC
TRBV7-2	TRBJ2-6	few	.	CASSGLHSGANVLTF	TGTGCCAGTTCGGGACTGCATTCTGGGGCCAACGTCCTGACTTTC
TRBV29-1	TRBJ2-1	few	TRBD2	CSVERTSGRNEQFF	TGCAGCGTTGAAAGGACTAGCGGGAGGAATGAGCAGTTCTTC
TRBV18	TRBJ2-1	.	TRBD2	CASSPQTSGLNEQFF	TGTGCCAGCTCCCCTCAGACTAGCGGTTTGAATGAGCAGTTCTTC
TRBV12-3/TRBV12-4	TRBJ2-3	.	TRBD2	CASSTLAGYNTQYF	TGTGCCAGCAGCACACTAGCGGGGTATAATACGCAGTATTTT